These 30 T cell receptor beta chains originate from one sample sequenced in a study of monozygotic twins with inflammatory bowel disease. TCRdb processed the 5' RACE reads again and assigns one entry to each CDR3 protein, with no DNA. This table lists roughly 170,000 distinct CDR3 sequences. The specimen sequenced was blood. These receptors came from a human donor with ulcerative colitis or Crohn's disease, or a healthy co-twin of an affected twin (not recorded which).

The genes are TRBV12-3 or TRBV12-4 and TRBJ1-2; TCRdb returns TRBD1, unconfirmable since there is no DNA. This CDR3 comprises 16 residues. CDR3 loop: CASSPRQGPADYGYTF.

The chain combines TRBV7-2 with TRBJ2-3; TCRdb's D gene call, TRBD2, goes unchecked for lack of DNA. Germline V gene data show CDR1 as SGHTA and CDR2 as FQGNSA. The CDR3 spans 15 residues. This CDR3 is CASSSIAGVTDTQYF.

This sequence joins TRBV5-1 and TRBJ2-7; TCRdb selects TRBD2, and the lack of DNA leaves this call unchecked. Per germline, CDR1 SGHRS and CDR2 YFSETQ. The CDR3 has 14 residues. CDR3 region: CASSLTGLANEQYF.

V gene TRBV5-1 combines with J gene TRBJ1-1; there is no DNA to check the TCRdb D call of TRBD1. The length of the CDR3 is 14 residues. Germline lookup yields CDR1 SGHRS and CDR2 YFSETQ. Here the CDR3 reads CASSLRRDRGGAFF.

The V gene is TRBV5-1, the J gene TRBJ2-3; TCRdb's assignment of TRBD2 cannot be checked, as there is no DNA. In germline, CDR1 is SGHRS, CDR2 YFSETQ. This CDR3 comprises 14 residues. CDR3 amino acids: CASKPSGSTDTQYF.

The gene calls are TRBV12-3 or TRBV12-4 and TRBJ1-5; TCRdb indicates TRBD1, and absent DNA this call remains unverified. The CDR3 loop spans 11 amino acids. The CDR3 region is CASSLQGSQHF.

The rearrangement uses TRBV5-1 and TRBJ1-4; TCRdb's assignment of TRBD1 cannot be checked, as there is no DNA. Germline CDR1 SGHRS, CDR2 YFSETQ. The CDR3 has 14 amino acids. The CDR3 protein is CASRRQDANEKLFF.

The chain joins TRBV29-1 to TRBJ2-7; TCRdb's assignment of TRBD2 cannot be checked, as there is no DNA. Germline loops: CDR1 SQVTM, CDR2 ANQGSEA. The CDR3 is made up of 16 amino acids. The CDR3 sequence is CSARARQVAGAYEQYF.

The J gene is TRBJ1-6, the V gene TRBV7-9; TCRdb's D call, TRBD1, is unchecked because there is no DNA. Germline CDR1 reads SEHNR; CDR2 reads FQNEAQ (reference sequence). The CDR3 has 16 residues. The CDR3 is CASNLTGDSYNSPLHF.

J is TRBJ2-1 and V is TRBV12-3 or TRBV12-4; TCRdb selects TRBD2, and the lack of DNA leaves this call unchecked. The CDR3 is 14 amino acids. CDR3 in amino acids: CASSLRASYNEQFF.

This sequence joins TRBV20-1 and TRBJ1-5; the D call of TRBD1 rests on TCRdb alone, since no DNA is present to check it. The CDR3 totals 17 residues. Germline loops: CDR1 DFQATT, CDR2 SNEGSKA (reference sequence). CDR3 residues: CSARDPGQGIFNQPQHF.

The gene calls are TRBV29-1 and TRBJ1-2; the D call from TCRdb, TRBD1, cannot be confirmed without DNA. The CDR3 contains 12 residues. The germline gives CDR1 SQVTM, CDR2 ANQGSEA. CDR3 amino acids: CSVGGQNYGYTF.

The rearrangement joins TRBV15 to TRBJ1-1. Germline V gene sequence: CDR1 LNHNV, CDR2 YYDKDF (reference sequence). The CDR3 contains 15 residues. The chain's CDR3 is CATSRDKGPNGEAFF.

This chain's CDR3 is CSVISREIGGYTF. This chain connects TRBV29-1 to TRBJ1-2; the TCRdb D gene call, TRBD1, has no DNA to confirm it. The germline V gene encodes CDR1 SQVTM and CDR2 ANQGSEA. CDR3 length: 13 residues.

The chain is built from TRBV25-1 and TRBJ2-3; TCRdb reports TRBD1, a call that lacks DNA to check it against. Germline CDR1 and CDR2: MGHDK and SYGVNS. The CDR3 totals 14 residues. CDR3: CAATGTGGWDTQYF.

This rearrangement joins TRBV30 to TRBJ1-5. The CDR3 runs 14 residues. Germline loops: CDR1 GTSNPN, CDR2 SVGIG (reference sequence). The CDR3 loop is CAWGTHFSNQPQHF.

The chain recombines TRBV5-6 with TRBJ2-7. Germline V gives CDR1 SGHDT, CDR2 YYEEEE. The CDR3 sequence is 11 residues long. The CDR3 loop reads CASSSGLEQYF.

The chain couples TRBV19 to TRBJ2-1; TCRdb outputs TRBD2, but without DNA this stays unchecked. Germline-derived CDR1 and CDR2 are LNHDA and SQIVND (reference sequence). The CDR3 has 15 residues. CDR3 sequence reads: CASSIGSGGYNEQFF.

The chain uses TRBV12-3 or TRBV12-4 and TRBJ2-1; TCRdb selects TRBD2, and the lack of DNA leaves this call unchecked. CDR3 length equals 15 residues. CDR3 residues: CASTTSGRLYNEQFF.

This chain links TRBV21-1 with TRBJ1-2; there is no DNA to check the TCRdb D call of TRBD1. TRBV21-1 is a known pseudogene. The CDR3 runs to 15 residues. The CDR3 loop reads CASSLREPPAYGYTF.

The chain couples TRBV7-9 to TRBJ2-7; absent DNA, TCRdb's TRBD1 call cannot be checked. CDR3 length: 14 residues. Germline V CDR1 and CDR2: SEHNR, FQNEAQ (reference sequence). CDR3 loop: CASSPTGTGDEQYF.

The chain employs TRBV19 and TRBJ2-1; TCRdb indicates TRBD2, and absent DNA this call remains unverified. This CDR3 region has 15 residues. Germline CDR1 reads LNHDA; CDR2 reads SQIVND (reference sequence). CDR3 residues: CASKLGGTLYNEQFF.

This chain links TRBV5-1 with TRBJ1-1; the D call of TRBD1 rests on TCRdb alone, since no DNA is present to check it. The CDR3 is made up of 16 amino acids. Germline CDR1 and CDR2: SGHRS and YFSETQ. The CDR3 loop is CASDSGAGGAGTEAFF. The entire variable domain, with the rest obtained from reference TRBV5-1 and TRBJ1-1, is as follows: KAGVTQTPRYLIKTRGQQVTLSCSPISGHRSVSWYQQTPGQGLQFLFEYFSETQRNKGNFPGRFSGRQFSNSRSEMNVSTLELGDSALYLCASDSGAGGAGTEAFFGQGTRLTVV.

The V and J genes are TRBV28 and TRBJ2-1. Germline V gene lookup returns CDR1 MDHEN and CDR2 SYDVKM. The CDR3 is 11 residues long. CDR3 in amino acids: CASSQAREQFF.

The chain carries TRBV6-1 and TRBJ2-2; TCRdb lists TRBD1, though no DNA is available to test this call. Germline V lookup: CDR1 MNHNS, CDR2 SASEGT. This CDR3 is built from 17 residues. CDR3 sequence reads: CASSLQTGTANTGELFF.

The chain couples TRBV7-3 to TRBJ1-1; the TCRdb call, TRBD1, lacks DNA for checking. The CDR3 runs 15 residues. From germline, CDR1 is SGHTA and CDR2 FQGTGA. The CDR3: CASSSQTGGSTEAFF.

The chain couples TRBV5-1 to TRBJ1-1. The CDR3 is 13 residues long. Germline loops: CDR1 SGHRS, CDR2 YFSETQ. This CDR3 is CASSLARDTEAFF. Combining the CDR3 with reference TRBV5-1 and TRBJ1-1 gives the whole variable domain KAGVTQTPRYLIKTRGQQVTLSCSPISGHRSVSWYQQTPGQGLQFLFEYFSETQRNKGNFPGRFSGRQFSNSRSEMNVSTLELGDSALYLCASSLARDTEAFFGQGTRLTVV.

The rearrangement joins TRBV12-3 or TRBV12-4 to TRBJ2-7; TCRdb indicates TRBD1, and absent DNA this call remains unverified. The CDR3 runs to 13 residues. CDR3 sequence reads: CASSSAGQGGQYF.

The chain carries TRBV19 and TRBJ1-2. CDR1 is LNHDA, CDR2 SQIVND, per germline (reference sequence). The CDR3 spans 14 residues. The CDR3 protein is CASTPGPIDYGYTF.

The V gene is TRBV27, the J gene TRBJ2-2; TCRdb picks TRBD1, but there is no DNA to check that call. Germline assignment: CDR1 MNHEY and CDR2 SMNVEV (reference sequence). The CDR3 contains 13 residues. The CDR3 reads CASRDRVGGELFF.